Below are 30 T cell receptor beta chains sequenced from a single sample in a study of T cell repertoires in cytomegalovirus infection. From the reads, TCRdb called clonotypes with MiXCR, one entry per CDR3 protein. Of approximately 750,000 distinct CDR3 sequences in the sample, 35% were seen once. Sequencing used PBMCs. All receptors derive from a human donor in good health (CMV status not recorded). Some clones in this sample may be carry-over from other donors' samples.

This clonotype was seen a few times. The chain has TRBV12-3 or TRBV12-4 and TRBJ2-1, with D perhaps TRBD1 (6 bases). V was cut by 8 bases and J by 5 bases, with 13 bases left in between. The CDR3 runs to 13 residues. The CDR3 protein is CASRRQVHNEQFF. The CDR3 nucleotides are TGTGCCAGCCGAAGACAGGTACACAATGAGCAGTTCTTC.

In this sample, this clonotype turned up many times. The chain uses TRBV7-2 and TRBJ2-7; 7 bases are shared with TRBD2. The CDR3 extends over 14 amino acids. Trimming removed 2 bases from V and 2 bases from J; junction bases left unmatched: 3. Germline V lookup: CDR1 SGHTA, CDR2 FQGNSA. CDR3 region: CASSLSGNAYEQYF. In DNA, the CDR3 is TGTGCCAGCAGCTTAAGCGGGAATGCCTACGAGCAGTACTTC.

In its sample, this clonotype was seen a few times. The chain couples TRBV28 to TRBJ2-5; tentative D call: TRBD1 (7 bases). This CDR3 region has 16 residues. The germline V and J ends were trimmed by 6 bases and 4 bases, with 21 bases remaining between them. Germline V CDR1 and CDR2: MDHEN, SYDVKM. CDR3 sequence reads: CASRPPGQSGGETQYF. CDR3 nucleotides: TGTGCCAGCAGACCCCCGGGACAGTCCGGGGGAGAGACCCAGTACTTC.

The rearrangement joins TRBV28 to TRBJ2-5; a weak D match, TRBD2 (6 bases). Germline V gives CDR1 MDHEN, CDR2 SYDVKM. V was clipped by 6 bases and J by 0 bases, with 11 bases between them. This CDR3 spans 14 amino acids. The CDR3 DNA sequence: TGTGCCAGCAGATCTCGGGGGTACCAAGAGACCCAGTACTTC. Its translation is CASRSRGYQETQYF.

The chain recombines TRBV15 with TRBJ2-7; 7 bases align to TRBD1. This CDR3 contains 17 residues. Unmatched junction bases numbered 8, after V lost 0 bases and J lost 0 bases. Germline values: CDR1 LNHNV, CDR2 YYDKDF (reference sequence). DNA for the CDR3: TGTGCCACCAGCAGAGATTTGTCCAGGGGGACCTCCTACGAGCAGTACTTC. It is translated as CATSRDLSRGTSYEQYF.

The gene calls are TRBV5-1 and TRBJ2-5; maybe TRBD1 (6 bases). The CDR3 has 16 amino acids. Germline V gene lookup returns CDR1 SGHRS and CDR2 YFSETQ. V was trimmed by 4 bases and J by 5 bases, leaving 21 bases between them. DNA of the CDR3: TGCGCCAGCAGCCAACAACCCGGCAGGGGTCGGGAGACCCAGTACTTC. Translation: CASSQQPGRGRETQYF.

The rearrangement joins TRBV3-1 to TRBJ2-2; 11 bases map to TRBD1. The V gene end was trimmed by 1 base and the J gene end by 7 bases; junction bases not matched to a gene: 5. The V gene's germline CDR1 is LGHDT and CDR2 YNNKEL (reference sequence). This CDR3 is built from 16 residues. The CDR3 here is CASSQGDRGMIGELFF. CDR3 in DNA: TGTGCCAGCAGCCAAGGGGACAGGGGGATGATCGGGGAGCTGTTTTTT.

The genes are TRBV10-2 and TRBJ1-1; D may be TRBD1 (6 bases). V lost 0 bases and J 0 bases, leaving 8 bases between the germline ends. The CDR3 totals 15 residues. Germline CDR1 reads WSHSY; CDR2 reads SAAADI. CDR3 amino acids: CASSESTGLNTEAFF. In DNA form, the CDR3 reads TGCGCCAGCAGTGAGTCTACAGGGCTGAACACTGAAGCTTTCTTT.

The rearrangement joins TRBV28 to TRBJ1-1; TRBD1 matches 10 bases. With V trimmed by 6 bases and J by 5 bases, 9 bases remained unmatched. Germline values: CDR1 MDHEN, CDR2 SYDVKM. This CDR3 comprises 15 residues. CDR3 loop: CASRTGTGVGTEAFF. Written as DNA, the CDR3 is TGTGCCAGCAGAACCGGGACAGGGGTCGGAACTGAAGCTTTCTTT.

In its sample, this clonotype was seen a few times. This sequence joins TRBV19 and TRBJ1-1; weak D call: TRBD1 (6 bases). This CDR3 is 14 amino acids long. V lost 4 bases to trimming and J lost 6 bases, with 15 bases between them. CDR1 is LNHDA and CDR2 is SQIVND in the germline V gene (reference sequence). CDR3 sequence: CASSRGGGWSEAFF. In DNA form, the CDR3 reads TGTGCCAGTAGTAGAGGGGGAGGATGGTCTGAAGCTTTCTTT.

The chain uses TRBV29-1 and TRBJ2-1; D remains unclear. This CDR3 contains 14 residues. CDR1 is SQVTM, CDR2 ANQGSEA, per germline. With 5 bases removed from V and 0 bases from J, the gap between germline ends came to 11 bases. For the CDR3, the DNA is TGCAGCGTTATAGGCTGGGCCTCCTACAATGAGCAGTTCTTC. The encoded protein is CSVIGWASYNEQFF.

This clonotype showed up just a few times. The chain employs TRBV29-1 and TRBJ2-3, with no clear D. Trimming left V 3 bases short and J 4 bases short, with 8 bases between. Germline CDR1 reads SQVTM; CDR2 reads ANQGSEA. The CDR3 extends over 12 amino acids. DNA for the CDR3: TGCAGCGTTGACTCCCCTTCAGATACGCAGTATTTT. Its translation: CSVDSPSDTQYF.

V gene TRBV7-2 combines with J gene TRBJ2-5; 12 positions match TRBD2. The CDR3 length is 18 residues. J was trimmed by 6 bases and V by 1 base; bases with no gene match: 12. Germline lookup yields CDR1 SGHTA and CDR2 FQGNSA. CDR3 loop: CASSLVPTSGGVLKTQYF. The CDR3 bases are TGTGCCAGCAGCTTAGTTCCGACTAGCGGGGGTGTCTTGAAGACCCAGTACTTC.

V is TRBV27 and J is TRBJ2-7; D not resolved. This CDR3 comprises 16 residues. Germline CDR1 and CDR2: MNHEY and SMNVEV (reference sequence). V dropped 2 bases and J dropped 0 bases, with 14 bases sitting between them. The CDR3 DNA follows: TGTGCCAGCAGTTTAACGACCGGCTCAAGCTCCTACGAGCAGTACTTC. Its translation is CASSLTTGSSSYEQYF.

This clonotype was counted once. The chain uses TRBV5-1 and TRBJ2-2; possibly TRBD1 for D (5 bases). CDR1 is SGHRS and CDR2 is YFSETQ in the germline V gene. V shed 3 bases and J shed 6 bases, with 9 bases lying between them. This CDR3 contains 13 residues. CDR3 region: CASSSQVAGELFF. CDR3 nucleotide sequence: TGCGCCAGCAGCTCACAGGTGGCCGGGGAGCTGTTTTTT.

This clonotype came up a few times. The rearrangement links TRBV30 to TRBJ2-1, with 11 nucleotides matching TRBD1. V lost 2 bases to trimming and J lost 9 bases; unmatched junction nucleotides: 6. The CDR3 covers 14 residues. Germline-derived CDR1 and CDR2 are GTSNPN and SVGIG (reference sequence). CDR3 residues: CAWSTGQGDVEQFF. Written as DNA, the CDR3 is TGTGCCTGGAGTACGGGACAGGGGGATGTTGAGCAGTTCTTC. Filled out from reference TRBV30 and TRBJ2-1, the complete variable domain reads SQTIHQWPATLVQPVGSPLSLECTVEGTSNPNLYWYRQAAGRGLQLLFYSVGIGQISSEVPQNLSASRPQDRQFILSSKKLLLSDSGFYLCAWSTGQGDVEQFFGPGTRLTVL.

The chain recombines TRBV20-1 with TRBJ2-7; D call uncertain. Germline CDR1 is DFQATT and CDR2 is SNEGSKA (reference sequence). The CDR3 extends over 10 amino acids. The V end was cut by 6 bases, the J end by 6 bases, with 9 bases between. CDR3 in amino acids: CSAARSEQYF. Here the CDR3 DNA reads TGCAGTGCGGCCCGTTCCGAGCAGTACTTC.

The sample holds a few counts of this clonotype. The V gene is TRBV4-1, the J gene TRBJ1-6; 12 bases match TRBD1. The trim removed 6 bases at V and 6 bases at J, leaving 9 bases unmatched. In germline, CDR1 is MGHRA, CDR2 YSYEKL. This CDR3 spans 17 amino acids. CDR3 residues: CASRFEGQGASNSPLHF. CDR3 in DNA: TGCGCCAGCAGATTTGAGGGACAGGGGGCCTCTAATTCACCCCTCCACTTT.

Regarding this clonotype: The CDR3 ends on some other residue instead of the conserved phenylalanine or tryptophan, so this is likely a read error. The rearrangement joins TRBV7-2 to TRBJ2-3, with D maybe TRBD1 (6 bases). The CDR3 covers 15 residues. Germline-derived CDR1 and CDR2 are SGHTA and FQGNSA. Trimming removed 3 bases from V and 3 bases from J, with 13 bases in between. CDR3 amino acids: CASSLWTEITDTQYL. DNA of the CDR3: TGTGCCAGCAGCTTGTGGACAGAGATAACAGATACGCAGTATTTG.

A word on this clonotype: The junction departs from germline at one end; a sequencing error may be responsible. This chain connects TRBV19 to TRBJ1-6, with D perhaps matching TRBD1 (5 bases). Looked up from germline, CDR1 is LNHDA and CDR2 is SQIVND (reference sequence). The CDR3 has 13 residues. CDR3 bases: TGTGCCAGTACGGGCAGGGATAATTCAACCCTCCACTTT. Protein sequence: CASTGRDNSTLHF.

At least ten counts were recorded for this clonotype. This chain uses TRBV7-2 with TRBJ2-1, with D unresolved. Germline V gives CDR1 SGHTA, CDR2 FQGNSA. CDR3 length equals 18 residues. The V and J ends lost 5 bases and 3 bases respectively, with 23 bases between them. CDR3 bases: TGTGCCAGCAGCAAACCAAAATCCCTTAGACGAGACTACAATGAGCAGTTCTTC. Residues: CASSKPKSLRRDYNEQFF.

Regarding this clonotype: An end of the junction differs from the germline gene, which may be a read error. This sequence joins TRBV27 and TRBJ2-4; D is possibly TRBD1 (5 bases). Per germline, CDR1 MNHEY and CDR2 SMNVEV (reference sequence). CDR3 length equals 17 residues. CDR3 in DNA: TGTGCCAGCAGTTTTACCCCTCCAGGGATAGCCAAAAACAGTCAGTACTTC. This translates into CASSFTPPGIAKNSQYF.

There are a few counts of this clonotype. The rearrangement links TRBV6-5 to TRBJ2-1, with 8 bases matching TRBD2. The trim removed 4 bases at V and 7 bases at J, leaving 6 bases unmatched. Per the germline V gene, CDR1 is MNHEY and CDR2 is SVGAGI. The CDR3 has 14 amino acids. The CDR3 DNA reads TGTGCCAGCAGTTGGAGCGGGAGTCGAAATGAGCAGTTCTTC. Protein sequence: CASSWSGSRNEQFF.

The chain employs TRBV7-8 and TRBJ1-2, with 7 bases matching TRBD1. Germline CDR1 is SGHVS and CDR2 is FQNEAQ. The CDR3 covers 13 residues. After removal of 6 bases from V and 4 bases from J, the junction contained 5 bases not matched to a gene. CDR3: CASRAQGSYGYTF. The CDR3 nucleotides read TGTGCCAGCAGAGCACAGGGGAGCTATGGCTACACCTTC.

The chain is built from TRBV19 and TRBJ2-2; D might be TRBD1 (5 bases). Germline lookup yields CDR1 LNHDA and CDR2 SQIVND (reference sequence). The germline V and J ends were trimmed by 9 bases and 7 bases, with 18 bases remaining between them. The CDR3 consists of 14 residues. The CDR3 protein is CASALDTKSGELFF. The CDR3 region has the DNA TGTGCCAGCGCATTGGACACGAAGAGCGGGGAGCTGTTTTTT.

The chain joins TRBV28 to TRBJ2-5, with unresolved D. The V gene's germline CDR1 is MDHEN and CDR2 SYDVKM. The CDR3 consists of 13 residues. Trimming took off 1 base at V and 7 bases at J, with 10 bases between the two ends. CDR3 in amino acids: CASSLSPLVTQYF. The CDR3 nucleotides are TGTGCCAGCAGTTTATCCCCACTTGTGACCCAGTACTTC. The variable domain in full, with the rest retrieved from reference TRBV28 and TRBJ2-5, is DVKVTQSSRYLVKRTGEKVFLECVQDMDHENMFWYRQDPGLGLRLIYFSYDVKMKEKGDIPEGYSVSREKKERFSLILESASTNQTSMYLCASSLSPLVTQYFGPGTRLLVL.

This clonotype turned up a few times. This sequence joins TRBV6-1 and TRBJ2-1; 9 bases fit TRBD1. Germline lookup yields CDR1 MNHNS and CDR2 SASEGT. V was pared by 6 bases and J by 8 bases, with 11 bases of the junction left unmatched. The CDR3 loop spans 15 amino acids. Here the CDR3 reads CASRIAGTGSHEQFF. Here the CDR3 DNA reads TGTGCCAGCAGGATCGCCGGGACAGGGTCCCATGAGCAGTTCTTC.

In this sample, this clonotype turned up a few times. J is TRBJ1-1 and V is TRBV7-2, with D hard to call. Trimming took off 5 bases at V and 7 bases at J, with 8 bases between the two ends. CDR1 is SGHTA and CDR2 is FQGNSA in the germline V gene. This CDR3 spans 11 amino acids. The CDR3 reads CASSRSIEAFF. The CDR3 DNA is TGTGCCAGCAGCCGCTCAATTGAAGCTTTCTTT.

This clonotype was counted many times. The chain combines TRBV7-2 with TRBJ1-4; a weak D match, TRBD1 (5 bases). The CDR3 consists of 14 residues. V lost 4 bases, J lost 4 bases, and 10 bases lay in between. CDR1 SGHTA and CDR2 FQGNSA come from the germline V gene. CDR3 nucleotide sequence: TGTGCCAGCAGCTCCACAGGCTATAATGAAAAACTGTTTTTT. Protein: CASSSTGYNEKLFF. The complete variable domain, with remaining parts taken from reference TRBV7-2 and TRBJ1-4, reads GAGVSQSPSNKVTEKGKDVELRCDPISGHTALYWYRQSLGQGLEFLIYFQGNSAPDKSGLPSDRFSAERTGGSVSTLTIQRTQQEDSAVYLCASSSTGYNEKLFFGSGTQLSVL.

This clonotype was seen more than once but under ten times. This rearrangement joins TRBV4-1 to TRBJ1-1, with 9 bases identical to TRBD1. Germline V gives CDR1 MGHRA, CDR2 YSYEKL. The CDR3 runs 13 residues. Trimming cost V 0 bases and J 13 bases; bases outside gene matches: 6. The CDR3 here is CASSQDWDRDFFF. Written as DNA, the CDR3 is TGCGCCAGCAGCCAAGATTGGGACAGGGACTTTTTCTTT.